This T cell receptor (beta chain) emerged from a study of blood T cell repertoires in COVID-19. Study background: In each case, the material was cDNA or gDNA derived from T cells, B-cell-depleted T cells, or PBMCs.

Original processing methods: Amplification with reference gene primers provided the estimates of nucleated cell counts. Sequenced by immunoSEQ multiplex PCR; TCRdb stores in-frame clones only, minus some. From that table come the V and J calls and clone size; the DNA was used to work out D and trimming. The sample includes 150,000 to 200,000 clones, around 82% seen only once; the top ten take around 5.9%. Researchers sorted participants into cohorts using their self-reported clinical history. Two negative PCRs, clearance, or symptom resolution were required of recovered Cohort 3 donors. To note about this clone: Other DNA sequences from this sample encode an identical CDR3 as well.

The receptor's source is a man aged 35-49 years who had recovered from COVID-19. Material: PBMCs or T cells enriched from blood (not recorded which).

CDR3 DNA sequence: TGTGCCAGTAGCTGGGACAGGGGGCCAAATCAGCCCCAGCATTTT. This translates into CASSWDRGPNQPQHF. The chain is built from TRBV19 and TRBJ1-5; 12 nucleotides align to TRBD1. Germline lookup yields CDR1 LNHDA and CDR2 SQIVND (reference sequence). CDR3 length: 15 amino acids. V gave up 6 bases and J gave up 4 bases; unmatched junction bases: 4.